This TCR beta chain was observed in a study of CD8+ T cells in alopecia areata. Study-wide context: Oral tofacitinib, 5 to 10 mg twice daily, was given in an open-label trial. Tofacitinib ran 6 to 18 months, followed by 6 months off drug.

Reverse transcribed after extraction, RNA yielded cDNA as the sequencing template. Sequencing was performed with immunoSEQ multiplex PCR; in TCRdb, only in-frame clones are kept and a portion is missing. The table records 90,000 to 100,000 clones, around 38% of them present only once. V lost 3 bases to trimming and J lost 5 bases, with 5 bases between them. The CDR3 contains 11 residues. The germline gives CDR1 DFQATT, CDR2 SNEGSKA (reference sequence). The specimen was CD4+ T cells sorted from blood. The TCR comes from a human donor with alopecia areata. J is TRBJ2-1 and V is TRBV20-1; D uncertain. CDR3 DNA: TGCAGTGCTAGGGCGAACAATGAGCAGTTCTTC. It translates to CSARANNEQFF.